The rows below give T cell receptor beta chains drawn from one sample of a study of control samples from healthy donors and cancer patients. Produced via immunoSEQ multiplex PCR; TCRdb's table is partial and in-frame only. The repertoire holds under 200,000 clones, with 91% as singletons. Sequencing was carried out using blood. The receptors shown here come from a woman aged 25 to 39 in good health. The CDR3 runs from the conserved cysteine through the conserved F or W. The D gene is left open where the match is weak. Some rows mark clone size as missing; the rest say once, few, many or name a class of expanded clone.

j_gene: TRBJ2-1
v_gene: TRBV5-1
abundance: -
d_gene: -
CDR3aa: CASSLQGSSYNEQFF
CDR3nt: TGCGCCAGCAGCTTGCAGGGAAGCTCCTACAATGAGCAGTTCTTC

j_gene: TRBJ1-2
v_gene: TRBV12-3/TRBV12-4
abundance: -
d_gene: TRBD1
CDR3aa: CASSLGQGYGYTF
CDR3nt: TGTGCCAGCAGTTTGGGACAGGGGTATGGCTACACCTTC

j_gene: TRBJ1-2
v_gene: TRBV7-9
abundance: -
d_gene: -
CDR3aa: CASSLEGQGYTF
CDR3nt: TGTGCCAGCAGCTTAGAGGGGCAAGGCTACACCTTC

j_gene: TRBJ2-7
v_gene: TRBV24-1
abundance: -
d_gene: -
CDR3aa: CATSEGGYEQYF
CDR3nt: TGTGCCACCAGTGAGGGGGGCTACGAGCAGTACTTC

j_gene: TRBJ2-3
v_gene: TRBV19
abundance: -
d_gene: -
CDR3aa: CASSMLVTDTQYF
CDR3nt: TGTGCCAGTAGTATGTTAGTCACAGATACGCAGTATTTT

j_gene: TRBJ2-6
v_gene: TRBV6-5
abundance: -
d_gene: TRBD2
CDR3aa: CASSPGGSGANVLTF
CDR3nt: TGTGCCAGCAGTCCGGGGGGCTCTGGGGCCAACGTCCTGACTTTC

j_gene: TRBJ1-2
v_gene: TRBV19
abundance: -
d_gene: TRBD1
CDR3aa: CASSILDRGYGYTF
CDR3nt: TGTGCCAGTAGTATCTTGGACAGGGGATATGGCTACACCTTC

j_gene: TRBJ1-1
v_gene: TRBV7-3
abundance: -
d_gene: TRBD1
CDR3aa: CASSRGQGGTEAFF
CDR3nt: TGTGCCAGCAGCCGAGGACAGGGCGGCACTGAAGCTTTCTTT

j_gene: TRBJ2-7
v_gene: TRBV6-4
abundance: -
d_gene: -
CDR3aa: CASSGVTNYEQYF
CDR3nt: TGTGCCAGCAGTGGAGTGACCAACTACGAGCAGTACTTC

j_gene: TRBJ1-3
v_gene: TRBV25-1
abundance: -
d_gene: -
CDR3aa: CASSEYAGPSGNTIYF
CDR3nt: TGTGCCAGCAGTGAATATGCAGGGCCCTCTGGAAACACCATATATTTT

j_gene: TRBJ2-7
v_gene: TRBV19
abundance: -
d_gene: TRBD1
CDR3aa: CASSIGQGAYEQYF
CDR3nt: TGTGCCAGTAGTATCGGGCAGGGGGCATACGAGCAGTACTTC

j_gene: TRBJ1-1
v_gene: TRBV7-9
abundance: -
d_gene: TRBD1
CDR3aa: CASSSGQGVGTEAFF
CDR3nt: TGTGCCAGCAGCTCCGGACAGGGAGTGGGCACTGAAGCTTTCTTT

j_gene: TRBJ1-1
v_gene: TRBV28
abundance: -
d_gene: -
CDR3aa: CASIGGTNTEAFF
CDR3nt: TGTGCCAGCATCGGGGGTACGAACACTGAAGCTTTCTTT

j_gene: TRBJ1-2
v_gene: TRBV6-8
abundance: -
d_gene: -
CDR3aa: CASSYSGRLNYGYTF
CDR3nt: TGTGCCAGCAGTTACTCAGGGCGTCTTAACTATGGCTACACCTTC

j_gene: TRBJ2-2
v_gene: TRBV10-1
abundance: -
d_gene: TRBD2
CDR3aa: CASSGTSSGTGELFF
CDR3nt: TGCGCCAGCAGTGGGACTAGCTCGGGCACCGGGGAGCTGTTTTTT

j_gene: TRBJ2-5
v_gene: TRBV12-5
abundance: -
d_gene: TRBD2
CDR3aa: CASGSGLAGGETQYF
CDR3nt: TGTGCTAGTGGTTCGGGGCTAGCGGGGGGAGAGACCCAGTACTTC

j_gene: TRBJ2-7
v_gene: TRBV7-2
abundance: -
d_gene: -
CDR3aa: CASSPYEQYF
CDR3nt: TGTGCCAGCAGCCCTTACGAGCAGTACTTC

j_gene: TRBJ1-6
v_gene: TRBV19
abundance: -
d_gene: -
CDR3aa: CASSPRAGDNSPLHF
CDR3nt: TGTGCCAGTAGCCCGAGGGCGGGGGATAATTCACCCCTCCACTTT

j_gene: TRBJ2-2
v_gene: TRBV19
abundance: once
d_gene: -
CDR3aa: CASSIVTTGELFF
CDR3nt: TGTGCCAGTAGTATAGTGACCACCGGGGAGCTGTTTTTT

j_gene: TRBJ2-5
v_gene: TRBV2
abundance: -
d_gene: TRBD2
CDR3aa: CASSKSATSGQETQYF
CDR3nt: TGTGCCAGCAGCAAATCTGCGACTAGCGGCCAAGAGACCCAGTACTTC

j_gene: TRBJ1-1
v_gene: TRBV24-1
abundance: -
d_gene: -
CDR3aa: CATSDPRDSTEAFF
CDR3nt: TGTGCCACCAGTGATCCCAGGGATAGCACTGAAGCTTTCTTT

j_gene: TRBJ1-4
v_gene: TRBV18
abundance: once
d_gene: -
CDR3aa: CASSTGTNEKLFF
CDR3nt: TGTGCCAGCTCAACGGGGACAAATGAAAAACTGTTTTTT

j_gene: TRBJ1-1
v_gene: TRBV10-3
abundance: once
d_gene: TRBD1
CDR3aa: CAISGQVESEAFF
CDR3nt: TGTGCCATCAGCGGACAGGTCGAGTCTGAAGCTTTCTTT

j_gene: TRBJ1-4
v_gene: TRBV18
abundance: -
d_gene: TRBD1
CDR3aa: CASSLTGGREKLFF
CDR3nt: TGTGCCAGCTCACTCACAGGGGGCCGGGAAAAACTGTTTTTT

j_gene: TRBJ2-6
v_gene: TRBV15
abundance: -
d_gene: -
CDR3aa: CATSRDGSGANVLTF
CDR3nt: TGTGCCACCAGCAGAGACGGCTCTGGGGCCAACGTCCTGACTTTC

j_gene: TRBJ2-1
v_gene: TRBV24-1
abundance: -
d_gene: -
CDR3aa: CATSDPRDGKYNEQFF
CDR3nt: TGTGCCACCAGTGATCCCCGGGACGGCAAATACAATGAGCAGTTCTTC

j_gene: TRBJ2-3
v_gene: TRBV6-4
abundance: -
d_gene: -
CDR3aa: CASSDSPGDTDTQYF
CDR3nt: TGTGCCAGCAGTGACTCCCCAGGAGACACAGATACGCAGTATTTT

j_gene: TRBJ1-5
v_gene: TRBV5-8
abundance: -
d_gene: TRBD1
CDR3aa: CASSPGTGGYQPQHF
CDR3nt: TGTGCCAGCAGCCCCGGGACAGGGGGTTATCAGCCCCAGCATTTT

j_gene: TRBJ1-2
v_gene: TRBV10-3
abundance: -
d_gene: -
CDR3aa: CAISVATNYGYTF
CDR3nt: TGTGCCATCAGTGTAGCCACTAACTATGGCTACACCTTC

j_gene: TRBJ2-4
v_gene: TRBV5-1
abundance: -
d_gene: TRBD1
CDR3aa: CASSFGQGANIQYF
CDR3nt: TGCGCCAGCAGCTTCGGACAGGGGGCCAACATTCAGTACTTC

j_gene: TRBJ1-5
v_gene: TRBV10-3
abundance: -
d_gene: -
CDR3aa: CAISQTGNQPQHF
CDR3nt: TGTGCCATCAGTCAAACAGGGAATCAGCCCCAGCATTTT

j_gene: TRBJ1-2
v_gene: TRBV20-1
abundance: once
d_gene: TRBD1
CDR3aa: CSGTGTYGYTF
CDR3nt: TGCAGCGGGACAGGGACCTATGGCTACACCTTC

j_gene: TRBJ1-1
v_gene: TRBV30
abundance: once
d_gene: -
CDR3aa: CAWSVQENTEAFF
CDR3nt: TGTGCCTGGAGTGTACAGGAGAACACTGAAGCTTTCTTT

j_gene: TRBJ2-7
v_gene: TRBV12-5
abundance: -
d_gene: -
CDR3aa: CASGLRGDYEQYF
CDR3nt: TGTGCTAGTGGTTTGAGGGGGGACTACGAGCAGTACTTC

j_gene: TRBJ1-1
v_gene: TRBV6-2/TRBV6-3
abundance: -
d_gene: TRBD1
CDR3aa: CASSLPRQGRRTEAFF
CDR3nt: TGTGCCAGCAGCCTCCCCCGACAGGGTAGGCGGACTGAAGCTTTCTTT

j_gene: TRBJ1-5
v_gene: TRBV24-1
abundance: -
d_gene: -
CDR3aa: CATSDSARNQPQHF
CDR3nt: TGTGCCACCAGTGATTCGGCCAGGAATCAGCCCCAGCATTTT

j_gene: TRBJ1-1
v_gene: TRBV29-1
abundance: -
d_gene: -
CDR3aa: CSVVPGGGYTEAFF
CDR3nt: TGCAGCGTTGTCCCCGGAGGGGGATACACTGAAGCTTTCTTT

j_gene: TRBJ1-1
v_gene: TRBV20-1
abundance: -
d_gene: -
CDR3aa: CSASKGGGTEAFF
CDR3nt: TGCAGTGCTAGTAAAGGGGGGGGCACTGAAGCTTTCTTT

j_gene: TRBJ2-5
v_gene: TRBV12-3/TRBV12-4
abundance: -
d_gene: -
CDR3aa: CASSPTEETQYF
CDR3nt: TGTGCCAGCAGCCCGACAGAAGAGACCCAGTACTTC

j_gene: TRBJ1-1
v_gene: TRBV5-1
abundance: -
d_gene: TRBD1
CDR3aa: CASSLAGGALNTEAFF
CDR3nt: TGCGCCAGCAGCTTGGCAGGGGGCGCTTTGAACACTGAAGCTTTCTTT

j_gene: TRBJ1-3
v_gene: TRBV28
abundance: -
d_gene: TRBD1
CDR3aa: CASSLTGDDGNTIYF
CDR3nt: TGTGCCAGCAGTTTGACAGGGGACGATGGAAACACCATATATTTT

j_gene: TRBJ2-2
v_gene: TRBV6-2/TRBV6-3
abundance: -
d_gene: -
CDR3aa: CASSYAGPNTGELFF
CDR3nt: TGTGCCAGCAGTTACGCCGGGCCAAACACCGGGGAGCTGTTTTTT

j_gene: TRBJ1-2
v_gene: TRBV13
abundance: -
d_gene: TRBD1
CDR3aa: CASSPTGDGYTF
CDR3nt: TGTGCCAGCAGCCCGACAGGGGATGGCTACACCTTC

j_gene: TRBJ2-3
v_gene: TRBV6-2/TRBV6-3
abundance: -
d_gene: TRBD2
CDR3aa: CASSRTSGGSTDTQYF
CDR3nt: TGTGCCAGCAGTCGGACTAGCGGGGGGAGCACAGATACGCAGTATTTT

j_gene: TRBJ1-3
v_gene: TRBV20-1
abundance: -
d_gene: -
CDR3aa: CSASTGLAGNTIYF
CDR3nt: TGCAGTGCTAGTACAGGGCTGGCTGGAAACACCATATATTTT

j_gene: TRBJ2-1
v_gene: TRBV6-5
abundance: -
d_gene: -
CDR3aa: CASSSGASSYNEQFF
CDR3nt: TGTGCCAGCAGTTCCGGGGCCAGCTCCTACAATGAGCAGTTCTTC

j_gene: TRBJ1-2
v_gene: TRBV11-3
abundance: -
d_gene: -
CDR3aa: CASSFGYGYTF
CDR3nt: TGTGCCAGCAGCTTCGGGTATGGCTACACCTTC

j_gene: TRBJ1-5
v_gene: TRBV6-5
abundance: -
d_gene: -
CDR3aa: CASRGRNQPQHF
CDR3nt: TGTGCCAGCAGGGGACGGAATCAGCCCCAGCATTTT

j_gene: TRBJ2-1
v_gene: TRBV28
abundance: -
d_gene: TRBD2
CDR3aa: CASRTPGLAGPQFF
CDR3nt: TGTGCCAGCAGAACTCCCGGACTAGCGGGTCCGCAGTTCTTC

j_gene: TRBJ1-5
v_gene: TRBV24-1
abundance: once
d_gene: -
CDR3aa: CATSDRAGDSNQPQHF
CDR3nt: TGTGCCACCAGTGATCGGGCAGGGGATAGCAATCAGCCCCAGCATTTT

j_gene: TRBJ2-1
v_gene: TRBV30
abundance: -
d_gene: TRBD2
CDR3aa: CAWTSGRAVNEQFF
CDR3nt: TGTGCCTGGACTAGCGGGAGGGCCGTAAATGAGCAGTTCTTC

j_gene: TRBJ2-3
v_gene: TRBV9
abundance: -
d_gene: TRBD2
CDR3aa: CASSVGGRATDTQYF
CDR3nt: TGTGCCAGCAGCGTAGGCGGGAGGGCTACAGATACGCAGTATTTT

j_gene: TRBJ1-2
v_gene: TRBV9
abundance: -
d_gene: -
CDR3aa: CASSVDNRVGYGYTF
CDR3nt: TGTGCCAGCAGCGTAGATAACAGGGTGGGCTATGGCTACACCTTC

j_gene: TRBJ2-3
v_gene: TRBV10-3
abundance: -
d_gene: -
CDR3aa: CAITQGGPSTDTQYF
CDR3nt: TGTGCCATCACCCAGGGGGGGCCTAGCACAGATACGCAGTATTTT